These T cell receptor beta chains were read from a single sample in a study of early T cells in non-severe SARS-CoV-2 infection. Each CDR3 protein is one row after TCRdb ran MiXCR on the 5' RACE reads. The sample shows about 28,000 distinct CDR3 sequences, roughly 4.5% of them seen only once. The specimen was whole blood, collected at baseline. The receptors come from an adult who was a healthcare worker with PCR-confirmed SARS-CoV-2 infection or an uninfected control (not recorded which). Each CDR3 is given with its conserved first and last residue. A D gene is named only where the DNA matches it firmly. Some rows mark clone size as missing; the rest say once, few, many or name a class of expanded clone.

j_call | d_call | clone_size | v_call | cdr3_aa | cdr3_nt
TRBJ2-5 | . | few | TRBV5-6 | CASSIVQQLQETQYF | TGTGCCAGCAGTATTGTCCAGCAGCTTCAAGAGACCCAGTACTTC
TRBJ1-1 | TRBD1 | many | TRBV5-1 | CASSSYRQGTEAFF | TGCGCCAGCAGCTCCTACCGACAGGGCACTGAAGCTTTCTTT
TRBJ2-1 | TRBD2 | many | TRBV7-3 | CASSPGLAVYNEQFF | TGTGCCAGCAGCCCGGGACTAGCGGTGTACAATGAGCAGTTCTTC
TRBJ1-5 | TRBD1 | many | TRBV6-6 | CASSYPDRGYSNQPQHF | TGTGCCAGCAGTTACCCGGACAGGGGCTATAGCAATCAGCCCCAGCATTTT
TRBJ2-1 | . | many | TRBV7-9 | CASSFSQVSYNEQFF | TGTGCCAGCAGCTTTAGCCAGGTCTCCTACAATGAGCAGTTCTTC
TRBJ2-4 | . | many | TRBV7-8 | CASSPDLAKNIQYF | TGTGCCAGCAGCCCTGATCTAGCCAAAAACATTCAGTACTTC
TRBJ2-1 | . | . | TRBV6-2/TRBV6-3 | CASSPIQFRHEQFF | TGTGCCAGCAGTCCTATCCAGTTCCGACATGAGCAGTTCTTC
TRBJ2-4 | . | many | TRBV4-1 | CASSQDPKGNIQYF | TGCGCCAGCAGCCAAGATCCTAAGGGAAACATTCAGTACTTC
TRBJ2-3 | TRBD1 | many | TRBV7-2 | CASSLQGVEGDTQYF | TGTGCCAGCAGCTTACAGGGGGTAGAGGGAGATACGCAGTATTTT
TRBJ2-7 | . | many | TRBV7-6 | CASSYQAGTASYEQYF | TGTGCCAGCAGCTACCAAGCAGGGACGGCATCCTACGAGCAGTACTTC
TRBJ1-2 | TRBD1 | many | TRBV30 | CAWSTGGAPYGYTF | TGTGCCTGGAGCACAGGGGGCGCTCCCTATGGCTACACCTTC
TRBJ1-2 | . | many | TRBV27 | CASSLSDSPLNYGYTF | TGTGCCAGCAGTTTATCGGACAGCCCATTAAACTATGGCTACACCTTC
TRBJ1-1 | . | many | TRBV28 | CASSFLVDTEAFF | TGTGCCAGCAGTTTCTTGGTGGACACTGAAGCTTTCTTT
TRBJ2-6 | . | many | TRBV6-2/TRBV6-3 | CASSYGPKRGGGANVLTF | TGTGCCAGCAGTTACGGGCCCAAAAGGGGAGGCGGGGCCAACGTCCTGACTTTC
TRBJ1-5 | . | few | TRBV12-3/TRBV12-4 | CASSLGEFQPQHF | TGTGCCAGCAGTTTGGGGGAATTTCAGCCCCAGCATTTT
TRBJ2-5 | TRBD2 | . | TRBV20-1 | CSASGLDGETQYF | TGCAGTGCGAGCGGACTAGACGGGGAGACCCAGTACTTC
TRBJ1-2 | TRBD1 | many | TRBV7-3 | CASSPQDRGYGYTF | TGTGCCAGCAGCCCCCAGGACAGGGGGTACGGCTACACCTTC
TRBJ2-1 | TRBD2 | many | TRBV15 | CATSRAQREFDEQFF | TGTGCCACCAGCAGAGCCCAGCGGGAGTTCGATGAGCAGTTCTTC
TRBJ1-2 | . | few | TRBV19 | CASWQGISDYGYTF | TGTGCCAGTTGGCAGGGGATCTCGGACTATGGCTACACCTTC